Sequencing of this T cell receptor beta chain was carried out in a study of graft-versus-host responses after intestinal transplantation. Study overall: Each of the recipients got a multivisceral, liver-intestinal, or isolated intestinal transplant.

Findings and limits, study-wide: High graft-versus-host to host-versus-graft clonal ratios were found in allografts of patients who had graft-donor T cell macrochimerism.

Profiling relied on immunoSEQ multiplex PCR, and the TCRdb table lists in-frame clones only, not all of them. In the table there are about 130,000 clones, approximately 92% of which are singletons. This clone occurred once. Its antigen is still unknown. The TCR comes from a human donor who received an intestinal transplant. The sequencing here drew on unstimulated CD4+ T cells sorted from spleen or lymph node cells, taken before intestinal transplant.

The CDR3 loop reads CASSSIPGPTGELFF. CDR3 DNA sequence: TGTGCCAGCAGCTCCATACCGGGACCCACCGGGGAGCTGTTTTTT. The rearrangement uses TRBV7-6 and TRBJ2-2; D could derive from TRBD1 or TRBD2 (5 bases each). The germline V gene encodes CDR1 SGHVS and CDR2 FNYEAQ. The length of the CDR3 is 15 residues. Trimming took 4 bases from V and 4 from J, leaving 13 bases between them.